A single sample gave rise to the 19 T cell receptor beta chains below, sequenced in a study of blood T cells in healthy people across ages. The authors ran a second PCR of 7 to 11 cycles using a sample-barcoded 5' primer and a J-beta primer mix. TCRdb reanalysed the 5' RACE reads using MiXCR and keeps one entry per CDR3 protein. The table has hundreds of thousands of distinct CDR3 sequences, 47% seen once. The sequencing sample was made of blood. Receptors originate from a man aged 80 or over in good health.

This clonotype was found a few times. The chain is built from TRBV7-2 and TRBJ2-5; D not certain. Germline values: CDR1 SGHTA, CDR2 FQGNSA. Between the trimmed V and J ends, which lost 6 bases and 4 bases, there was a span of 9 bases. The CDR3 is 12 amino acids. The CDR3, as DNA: TGTGCCAGCAGTCCGGTGGGAGAGACCCAGTACTTC. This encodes CASSPVGETQYF.

The CDR3 DNA reads TGCGCCAGCAGCATGACTAGCGGGGGGGCCGGAAACATTCAGTACTTC. Its protein product is CASSMTSGGAGNIQYF. The rearrangement joins TRBV5-1 to TRBJ2-4, with 14 bases fitting TRBD2. Germline V gene data show CDR1 as SGHRS and CDR2 as YFSETQ. The CDR3 contains 16 residues. J was trimmed by 6 bases and V by 4 bases; bases with no gene match: 6.

CDR3: CASSKGTSAITDTQYF. As DNA, the CDR3 is TGTGCCAGCAGCAAAGGCACTAGCGCGATCACAGATACGCAGTATTTT. This rearrangement joins TRBV21-1 to TRBJ2-3; TRBD2 reflects the table's D call only, with no check against the DNA. TRBV21-1 is a pseudogene. The CDR3 runs to 16 residues.

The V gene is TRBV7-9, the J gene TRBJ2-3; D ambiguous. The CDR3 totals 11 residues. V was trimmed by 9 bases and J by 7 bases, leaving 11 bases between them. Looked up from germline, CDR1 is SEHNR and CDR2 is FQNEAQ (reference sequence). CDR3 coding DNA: TGTGCCAGTCAAAATGCGCATACGCAGTATTTT. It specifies CASQNAHTQYF.

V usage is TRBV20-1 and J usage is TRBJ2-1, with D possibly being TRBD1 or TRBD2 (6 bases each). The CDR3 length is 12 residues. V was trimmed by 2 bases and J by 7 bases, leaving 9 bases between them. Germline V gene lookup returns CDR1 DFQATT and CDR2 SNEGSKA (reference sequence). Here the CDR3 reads CSARRGVNEQFF. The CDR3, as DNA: TGCAGTGCTAGAAGGGGGGTTAATGAGCAGTTCTTC.

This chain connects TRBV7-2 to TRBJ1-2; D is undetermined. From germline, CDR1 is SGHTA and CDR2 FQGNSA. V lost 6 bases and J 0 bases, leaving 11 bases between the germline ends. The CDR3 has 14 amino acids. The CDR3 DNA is TGTGCCAGCAGACTTGACGAAACTAACTATGGCTACACCTTC. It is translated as CASRLDETNYGYTF.

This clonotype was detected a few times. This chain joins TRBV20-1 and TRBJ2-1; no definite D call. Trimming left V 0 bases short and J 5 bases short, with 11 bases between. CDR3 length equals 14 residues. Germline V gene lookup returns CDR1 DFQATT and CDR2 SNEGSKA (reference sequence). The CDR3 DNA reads TGCAGTGCTAGAGAGGGCCACCCCCACAATGAGCAGTTCTTC. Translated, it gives CSAREGHPHNEQFF.

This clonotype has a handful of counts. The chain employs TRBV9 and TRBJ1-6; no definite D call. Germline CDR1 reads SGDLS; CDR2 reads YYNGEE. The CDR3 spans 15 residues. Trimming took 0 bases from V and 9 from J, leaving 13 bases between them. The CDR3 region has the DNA TGTGCCAGCAGCGTAGATGTTGGGGAGGGTTCACCCCTCCACTTT. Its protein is CASSVDVGEGSPLHF.

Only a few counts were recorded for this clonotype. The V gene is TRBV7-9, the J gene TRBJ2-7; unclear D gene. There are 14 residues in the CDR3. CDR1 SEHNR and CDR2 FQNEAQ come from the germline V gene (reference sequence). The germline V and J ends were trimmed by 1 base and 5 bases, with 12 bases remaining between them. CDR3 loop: CASSLGSGLNEQYF. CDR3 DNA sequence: TGTGCCAGCAGCTTAGGATCTGGGTTGAACGAGCAGTACTTC.

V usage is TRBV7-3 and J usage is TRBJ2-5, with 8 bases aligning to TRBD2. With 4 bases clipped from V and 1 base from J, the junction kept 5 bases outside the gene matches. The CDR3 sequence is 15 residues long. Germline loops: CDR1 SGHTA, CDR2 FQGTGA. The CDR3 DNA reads TGTGCCAGCAGCTCCGTAGCGGGGAGCCAAGAGACCCAGTACTTC. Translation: CASSSVAGSQETQYF.

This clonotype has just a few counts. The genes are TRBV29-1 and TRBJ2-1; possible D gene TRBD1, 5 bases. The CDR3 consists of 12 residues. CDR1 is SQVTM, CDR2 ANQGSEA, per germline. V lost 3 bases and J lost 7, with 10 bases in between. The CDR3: CSVDGRANEQFF. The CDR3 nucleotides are TGCAGCGTTGATGGCAGGGCTAATGAGCAGTTCTTC.

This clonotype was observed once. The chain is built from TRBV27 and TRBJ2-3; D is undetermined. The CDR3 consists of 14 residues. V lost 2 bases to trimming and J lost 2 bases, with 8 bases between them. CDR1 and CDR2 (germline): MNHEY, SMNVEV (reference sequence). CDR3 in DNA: TGTGCCAGCAGTTTAACCGGCGTCACAGATACGCAGTATTTT. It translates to CASSLTGVTDTQYF.

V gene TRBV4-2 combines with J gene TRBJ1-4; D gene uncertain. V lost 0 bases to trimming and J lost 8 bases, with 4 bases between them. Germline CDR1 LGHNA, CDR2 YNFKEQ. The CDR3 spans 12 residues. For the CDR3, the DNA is TGTGCCAGCAGCCAAGATAGCGAAAAACTGTTTTTT. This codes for CASSQDSEKLFF.

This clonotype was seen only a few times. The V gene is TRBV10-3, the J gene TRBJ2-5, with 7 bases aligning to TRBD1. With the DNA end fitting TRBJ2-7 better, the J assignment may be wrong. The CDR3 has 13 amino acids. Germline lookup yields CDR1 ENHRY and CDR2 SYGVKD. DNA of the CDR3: TGTGCCATCAGCGAGACAGGGAACTACGAGCAGTACTTC. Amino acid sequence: CAISETGNYEQYF.

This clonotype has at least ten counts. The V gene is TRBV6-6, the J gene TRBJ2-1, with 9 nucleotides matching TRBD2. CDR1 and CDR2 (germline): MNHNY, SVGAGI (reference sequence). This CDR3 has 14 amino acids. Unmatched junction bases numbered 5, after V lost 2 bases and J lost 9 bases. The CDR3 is CASSYGGRAGEQFF. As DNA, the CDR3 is TGTGCCAGCAGTTACGGCGGGAGGGCCGGTGAGCAGTTCTTC.

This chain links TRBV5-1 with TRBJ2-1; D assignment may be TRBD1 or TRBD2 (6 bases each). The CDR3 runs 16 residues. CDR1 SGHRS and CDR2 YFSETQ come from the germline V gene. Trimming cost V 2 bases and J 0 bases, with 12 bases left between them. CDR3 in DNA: TGCGCCAGCAGCTTATATGGAGGGGGCTCCTACAATGAGCAGTTCTTC. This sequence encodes CASSLYGGGSYNEQFF.

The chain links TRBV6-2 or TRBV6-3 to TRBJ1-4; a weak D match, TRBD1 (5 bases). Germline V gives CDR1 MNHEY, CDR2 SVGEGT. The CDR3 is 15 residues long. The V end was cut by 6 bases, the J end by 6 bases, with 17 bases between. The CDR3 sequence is CASSVPGRGDEKLFF. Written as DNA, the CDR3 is TGTGCCAGCAGCGTCCCGGGACGGGGCGATGAAAAACTGTTTTTT.

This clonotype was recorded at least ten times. This CDR3 is CASSLIAGENSPLHF. CDR3 DNA sequence: TGCGCCAGCAGCTTGATTGCAGGGGAGAATTCACCCCTCCACTTT. The chain carries TRBV5-1 and TRBJ1-6, with D possibly being TRBD1 (6 bases). CDR1 is SGHRS and CDR2 is YFSETQ in the germline V gene. CDR3 length equals 15 residues. V lost 1 base to trimming and J lost 7 bases, with 12 bases between them.

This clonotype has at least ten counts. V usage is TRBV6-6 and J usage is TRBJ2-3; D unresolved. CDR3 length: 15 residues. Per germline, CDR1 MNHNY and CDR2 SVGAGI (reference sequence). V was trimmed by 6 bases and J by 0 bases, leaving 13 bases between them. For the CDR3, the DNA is TGTGCCAGCAGCCCCCAATTAACTAGCACAGATACGCAGTATTTT. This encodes CASSPQLTSTDTQYF.